This is a list of T cell receptor beta chains from one sample in a study of T-cell reconstitution after alpha-beta-depleted transplantation in children. Each CDR3 protein gets one entry after TCRdb re-called the PCR reads with MiXCR. This table has around 100,000 distinct CDR3 sequences, 4.5% to 7.5% appearing once. Sample: PBMCs, mostly from graft donor cells, taken 60 days after TCRalphabeta/CD19-depleted stem cell transplant. These receptors all stem from a female patient aged 2-10 years who had a stem cell transplant for Fanconi anemia, so the T cells may come from the graft donor. CDR3s include the opening cysteine and the closing phenylalanine or tryptophan. Each record gives: V gene, J gene, CDR3 length, clone size, D gene, CDR3 protein, CDR3 DNA. The D gene is left open where the match is weak. Rows give clone size only sometimes, using once, few, many, or a class for an expanded clone.

v_gene: TRBV20-1; j_gene: TRBJ2-3; len: 15; abundance: many; d_gene: TRBD2; CDR3aa: CSASRAGGFTDTQYF; CDR3nt: TGCAGTGCTTCCAGGGCGGGGGGCTTCACAGATACGCAGTATTTT
v_gene: TRBV28; j_gene: TRBJ2-7; len: 15; abundance: many; d_gene: TRBD1; CDR3aa: CASSLWIQGSYEQYF; CDR3nt: TGTGCCAGCAGTTTATGGATACAGGGGTCCTACGAGCAGTACTTC
v_gene: TRBV5-1; j_gene: TRBJ2-1; len: 15; abundance: many; d_gene: NA; CDR3aa: CASSWNEREINEQFF; CDR3nt: TGCGCCAGCAGCTGGAATGAACGGGAGATCAATGAGCAGTTCTTC
v_gene: TRBV5-1; j_gene: TRBJ2-1; len: 15; abundance: many; d_gene: NA; CDR3aa: CASSATSEPYNEQFF; CDR3nt: TGCGCCAGCAGCGCGACTAGTGAACCTTACAATGAGCAGTTCTTC
v_gene: TRBV2; j_gene: TRBJ2-2; len: 13; abundance: many; d_gene: NA; CDR3aa: CASKGGRTGELFF; CDR3nt: TGTGCCAGCAAGGGGGGGCGAACCGGGGAGCTGTTTTTT
v_gene: TRBV3-1; j_gene: TRBJ2-7; len: 12; abundance: NA; d_gene: NA; CDR3aa: CASSLGPTEQYF; CDR3nt: TGTGCCAGCAGCCTGGGGCCGACCGAGCAGTACTTC
v_gene: TRBV5-6; j_gene: TRBJ2-5; len: 15; abundance: NA; d_gene: TRBD2; CDR3aa: CASSLPTSGGETQYF; CDR3nt: TGTGCCAGCAGCCTGCCGACTAGCGGGGGAGAGACCCAGTACTTC
v_gene: TRBV4-2; j_gene: TRBJ2-3; len: 17; abundance: NA; d_gene: TRBD2; CDR3aa: CASSPRTSGGEVDTQYF; CDR3nt: TGTGCCAGCAGCCCCAGGACTAGCGGGGGGGAGGTAGATACGCAGTATTTT
v_gene: TRBV5-1; j_gene: TRBJ1-2; len: 13; abundance: many; d_gene: NA; CDR3aa: CASSGTALYGYTF; CDR3nt: TGCGCCAGCAGCGGGACCGCCCTCTATGGCTACACCTTC
v_gene: TRBV3-1; j_gene: TRBJ2-5; len: 18; abundance: NA; d_gene: NA; CDR3aa: CACSQRPLVEGGAKTQYF; CDR3nt: TGTGCCTGCAGCCAACGACCCTTGGTGGAAGGGGGGGCGAAGACCCAGTACTTC
v_gene: TRBV2; j_gene: TRBJ2-7; len: 12; abundance: NA; d_gene: TRBD2; CDR3aa: CASSGGGRIQYF; CDR3nt: TGTGCCAGCAGTGGGGGAGGGAGAATTCAGTACTTC
v_gene: TRBV2; j_gene: TRBJ2-3; len: 15; abundance: many; d_gene: TRBD2; CDR3aa: CASSELAGATDTQYF; CDR3nt: TGTGCCAGCAGTGAGTTAGCGGGGGCCACAGATACGCAGTATTTT
v_gene: TRBV7-2; j_gene: TRBJ2-5; len: 16; abundance: many; d_gene: TRBD2; CDR3aa: CASSSALAGGRETQYF; CDR3nt: TGTGCCAGCAGTTCGGCATTAGCGGGGGGGCGAGAGACCCAGTACTTC
v_gene: TRBV7-3; j_gene: TRBJ2-1; len: 15; abundance: many; d_gene: TRBD2; CDR3aa: CASSYIAGGPDEQFF; CDR3nt: TGTGCCAGCAGCTACATAGCGGGAGGGCCCGATGAGCAGTTCTTC
v_gene: TRBV28; j_gene: TRBJ1-1; len: 16; abundance: many; d_gene: NA; CDR3aa: CASSRQPGRWNTEAFF; CDR3nt: TGTGCCAGCAGCCGACAACCGGGACGGTGGAACACTGAAGCTTTCTTT
v_gene: TRBV7-2; j_gene: TRBJ1-2; len: 14; abundance: many; d_gene: NA; CDR3aa: CASRYRQVNYGYTF; CDR3nt: TGTGCCAGCAGATATCGACAGGTCAACTATGGCTACACCTTC
v_gene: TRBV24-1; j_gene: TRBJ2-3; len: 16; abundance: many; d_gene: TRBD1; CDR3aa: CATSETRGSSTDTQYF; CDR3nt: TGTGCCACCAGTGAGACCAGGGGGTCTAGCACAGATACGCAGTATTTT
v_gene: TRBV6-1; j_gene: TRBJ1-1; len: 13; abundance: many; d_gene: NA; CDR3aa: CASSELPELEAFF; CDR3nt: TGTGCCAGCAGTGAGTTGCCGGAGCTGGAAGCTTTCTTT
v_gene: TRBV7-3; j_gene: TRBJ2-1; len: 15; abundance: many; d_gene: NA; CDR3aa: CASSLLGVGYNEQFF; CDR3nt: TGTGCCAGCAGCTTACTGGGAGTAGGATACAATGAGCAGTTCTTC
v_gene: TRBV6-4; j_gene: TRBJ2-1; len: 15; abundance: many; d_gene: TRBD2; CDR3aa: CASSVERGGSNEQFF; CDR3nt: TGTGCCAGCAGTGTCGAGCGGGGGGGTAGCAATGAGCAGTTCTTC
v_gene: TRBV12-3/TRBV12-4; j_gene: TRBJ2-7; len: 13; abundance: many; d_gene: NA; CDR3aa: CASSFSGLNEQYF; CDR3nt: TGTGCCAGCAGTTTTAGCGGCCTGAACGAGCAGTACTTC
v_gene: TRBV28; j_gene: TRBJ2-2; len: 16; abundance: many; d_gene: TRBD2; CDR3aa: CASSFPSGRATGELFF; CDR3nt: TGTGCCAGCAGTTTCCCTAGCGGGAGGGCCACCGGGGAGCTGTTTTTT
v_gene: TRBV5-1; j_gene: TRBJ2-7; len: 13; abundance: few; d_gene: TRBD1; CDR3aa: CASSGGQGDEQYF; CDR3nt: TGCGCCAGCAGCGGGGGACAGGGAGACGAGCAGTACTTC
v_gene: TRBV11-1; j_gene: TRBJ2-7; len: 15; abundance: few; d_gene: NA; CDR3aa: CASSLGSRLVYEQYF; CDR3nt: TGTGCCAGCAGCTTAGGAAGTCGACTAGTCTACGAGCAGTACTTC
v_gene: TRBV3-1; j_gene: TRBJ1-5; len: 13; abundance: NA; d_gene: NA; CDR3aa: CASSQQVHRTQHF; CDR3nt: TGTGCCAGCAGCCAACAGGTTCATCGGACCCAGCATTTT
v_gene: TRBV6-1; j_gene: TRBJ1-5; len: 14; abundance: NA; d_gene: NA; CDR3aa: CASSVIGPNQPQHF; CDR3nt: TGTGCCAGCAGTGTAATCGGGCCGAATCAGCCCCAGCATTTT
v_gene: TRBV28; j_gene: TRBJ2-7; len: 13; abundance: NA; d_gene: NA; CDR3aa: CASTGGHSYEQYF; CDR3nt: TGTGCCAGTACGGGGGGCCACTCCTACGAGCAGTACTTC
v_gene: TRBV5-1; j_gene: TRBJ1-5; len: 14; abundance: few; d_gene: NA; CDR3aa: CASSQYQGQGPQHF; CDR3nt: TGCGCCAGCTCACAGTACCAGGGCCAGGGGCCCCAGCATTTT
v_gene: TRBV27; j_gene: TRBJ2-7; len: 13; abundance: few; d_gene: NA; CDR3aa: CASSLSVTYEQYF; CDR3nt: TGTGCCAGCAGTTTATCAGTCACCTACGAGCAGTACTTC
v_gene: TRBV20-1; j_gene: TRBJ2-4; len: 12; abundance: many; d_gene: NA; CDR3aa: CSAKGTRRIQYF; CDR3nt: TGCAGTGCTAAGGGGACCAGGCGCATTCAGTACTTC
v_gene: TRBV5-1; j_gene: TRBJ2-7; len: 14; abundance: many; d_gene: NA; CDR3aa: CASSLVLPSYEQYF; CDR3nt: TGCGCCAGCAGCTTGGTTCTCCCCTCCTACGAGCAGTACTTC
v_gene: TRBV20-1; j_gene: TRBJ2-1; len: 12; abundance: many; d_gene: TRBD2; CDR3aa: CSAFLGEGPKFF; CDR3nt: TGCAGTGCCTTTCTCGGGGAGGGCCCTAAGTTCTTC
v_gene: TRBV10-3; j_gene: TRBJ2-7; len: 12; abundance: many; d_gene: NA; CDR3aa: CAISETVDEQYF; CDR3nt: TGTGCCATCAGTGAAACGGTAGACGAGCAGTACTTC
v_gene: TRBV12-2; j_gene: TRBJ2-7; len: 21; abundance: many; d_gene: NA; CDR3aa: CASRFPTTQNPSGAFSYEQYF; CDR3nt: TGTGCAAGTCGCTTCCCAACAACTCAAAATCCTAGCGGAGCCTTCTCCTACGAGCAGTACTTC
v_gene: TRBV28; j_gene: TRBJ2-7; len: 15; abundance: many; d_gene: TRBD1; CDR3aa: CASSLVEGAAYEQYF; CDR3nt: TGTGCCAGCAGTTTAGTTGAGGGGGCTGCCTACGAGCAGTACTTC
v_gene: TRBV20-1; j_gene: TRBJ2-2; len: 13; abundance: many; d_gene: TRBD1; CDR3aa: CSANTGATGELFF; CDR3nt: TGCAGTGCGAATACAGGGGCCACCGGGGAGCTGTTTTTT
v_gene: TRBV14; j_gene: TRBJ2-1; len: 17; abundance: many; d_gene: TRBD2; CDR3aa: CASSPTRLAGTYNEQFF; CDR3nt: TGTGCCAGCAGCCCCACGCGTCTAGCGGGGACCTACAATGAGCAGTTCTTC
v_gene: TRBV6-5; j_gene: TRBJ2-5; len: 14; abundance: NA; d_gene: NA; CDR3aa: CASSYNPPGETQYF; CDR3nt: TGTGCCAGCAGTTACAACCCCCCCGGGGAGACCCAGTACTTC
v_gene: TRBV18; j_gene: TRBJ1-1; len: 16; abundance: many; d_gene: TRBD1; CDR3aa: CASSLTGQGAVTEAFF; CDR3nt: TGTGCCAGCTCACTAACGGGACAGGGGGCGGTAACTGAAGCTTTCTTT
v_gene: TRBV2; j_gene: TRBJ2-1; len: 14; abundance: many; d_gene: TRBD2; CDR3aa: CASSGGGGGNEQFF; CDR3nt: TGTGCCAGCAGTGGGGGCGGGGGTGGCAATGAGCAGTTCTTC
v_gene: TRBV7-9; j_gene: TRBJ2-7; len: 13; abundance: few; d_gene: TRBD2; CDR3aa: CASTPGTSGSKYF; CDR3nt: TGTGCCAGCACCCCCGGGACTAGCGGGAGTAAGTACTTC
v_gene: TRBV28; j_gene: TRBJ1-1; len: 16; abundance: many; d_gene: NA; CDR3aa: CASPPSGASRRTEAFF; CDR3nt: TGTGCCAGCCCCCCTTCAGGGGCCTCTCGTCGCACTGAAGCTTTCTTT
v_gene: TRBV7-8; j_gene: TRBJ2-3; len: 18; abundance: many; d_gene: TRBD1; CDR3aa: CASSLPKGQGARTDTQYF; CDR3nt: TGTGCCAGCAGCTTACCGAAGGGACAGGGGGCGCGCACAGATACGCAGTATTTT